These T cell receptor beta chains were read from a single sample in a study of T-cell memory formation after mild COVID-19. TCRdb ran MiXCR on the 5' RACE reads and lists one entry per CDR3 protein. The table lists under 550,000 distinct CDR3 sequences, roughly 17% of them singletons, with roughly 21% in the top ten. Sequencing was performed on PBMCs or a T cell subset sorted from them (not recorded which). Receptors were obtained from a man in his late teens or twenties who had mild COVID-19 (a few samples of this study predate the infection). Cell type and time point are not known. Each CDR3 is given with its conserved first and last residue. D genes are given only for firm matches. Rows may omit the clone size; those that give it use once, few, many or a size class.

>TRBV5-4|-|-|TRBJ2-4
TGTGCCAGCAGCTTTGGAGGAGAAGCCGGAGCTGCCAAAAACATTCAGTACTTC
CASSFGGEAGAAKNIQYF
>TRBV18|-|few|TRBJ1-3
TGTGCCAGCTCTACCGGCTCTGGAAACACCATATATTTT
CASSTGSGNTIYF
>TRBV6-5|-|few|TRBJ2-7
TGTGCCAGCAGTGACCAATTGGGCGAGCAGTACTTC
CASSDQLGEQYF
>TRBV11-3|TRBD2|-|TRBJ2-1
TGTGCCAGCAGCGACCGGGCTAGCGGGGGGTCGGAGGTTGAGCAGTTCTTC
CASSDRASGGSEVEQFF
>TRBV5-6|TRBD2|many|TRBJ2-5
TGTGCCAGCAGCTTACGGGGAGGGACAGAGACCCAGTACTTC
CASSLRGGTETQYF
>TRBV7-2|-|-|TRBJ2-4
TGTGCCAGCAGCTCAGCCCGACTAGGCGGGGTCATTCAGTACTTC
CASSSARLGGVIQYF
>TRBV20-1|-|-|TRBJ2-2
TGCAGTGCTAGCCCCGCGGCGGGGGCGTACACCGGGGAGCTGTTTTTT
CSASPAAGAYTGELFF
>TRBV6-2/TRBV6-3|-|few|TRBJ2-1
TGTGCCAGCAGTCCCCGGGGGAACTACAATGAGCAGTTCTTC
CASSPRGNYNEQFF
>TRBV4-1|-|few|TRBJ1-6
TGCGCCAGCAGCCAAGGTCGGGGGGGCGGATCACCCCTCCACTTT
CASSQGRGGGSPLHF
>TRBV20-1|TRBD2|-|TRBJ2-3
TGCAGTGCTAGTCCTAGCGGGCTCACAGATACGCAGTATTTT
CSASPSGLTDTQYF
>TRBV12-3/TRBV12-4|-|-|TRBJ2-1
TGTGCCAGCAAAGCCTGGGGGACGGGGGAGGACAATGAGCAGTTCTTC
CASKAWGTGEDNEQFF
>TRBV7-3|TRBD2|-|TRBJ2-5
TGTGCCAGCAGCTTCGGCGGGGGGGACCAAGAGACCCAGTACTTC
CASSFGGGDQETQYF
>TRBV7-2|-|-|TRBJ2-1
TGTGCCAGCAGCTCCAGGGCCAGGGTACATGAGCAGTTCTTC
CASSSRARVHEQFF
>TRBV30|TRBD2|-|TRBJ2-1
TGTGCCTGGGGGAGGAGCGGGAGGGCCTTAAATGAGCAGTTCTTC
CAWGRSGRALNEQFF
>TRBV24-1|TRBD1|few|TRBJ2-7
TGTGCCACCAGTAGGGGACAGGGGGCCGACGAGCAGTACTTC
CATSRGQGADEQYF
>TRBV12-3/TRBV12-4|-|-|TRBJ2-7
TGTGCCAGCAGACCCATAGACAGCGGCAGCGAGCAGTACTTC
CASRPIDSGSEQYF
>TRBV2|TRBD2|many|TRBJ2-1
TGTGCCAGCAATCTAGCGGGGACGGGCAATGAGCAGTTCTTC
CASNLAGTGNEQFF
>TRBV12-3/TRBV12-4|-|few|TRBJ1-2
TGTGCCAGCAGTTTAGCCGTCGGGGGCTTTAATGGCTACACCTTC
CASSLAVGGFNGYTF
>TRBV6-5|TRBD2|few|TRBJ2-2
TGTGCCAGCAGTGGCGGGGAGGGACGCGACGGGGAGCTGTTTTTT
CASSGGEGRDGELFF
>TRBV24-1|-|-|TRBJ2-1
TGTGCCACCAGTGATTCTGCAGGTAGCTCCTACAATGAGCAGTTCTTC
CATSDSAGSSYNEQFF
>TRBV5-1|-|-|TRBJ2-7
TGCGCCAGCAGAATCGATACAGGCCTAAGCTCCTACGAGCAGTACTTC
CASRIDTGLSSYEQYF
>TRBV7-9|-|-|TRBJ1-1
TGTGCCAGCAGCTTAAGGTCTCCTATGAACACTGAAGCTTTCTTT
CASSLRSPMNTEAFF
>TRBV9|-|few|TRBJ2-6
TGTGCCAGCAGCGGGAACGGACAGAGAACCTCTGGGGCCAACGTCCTGACTTTC
CASSGNGQRTSGANVLTF
>TRBV27|TRBD1|-|TRBJ1-5
TGTGCCAGCAGTGGGCCGGGGACAGCAAGCAATCAGCCCCAGCATTTT
CASSGPGTASNQPQHF
>TRBV19|-|-|TRBJ1-1
TGTGCCAGTAGTACCTCCCGGGACGGAATACTCTGGATGAACACTGAAGCTTTCTTT
CASSTSRDGILWMNTEAFF
>TRBV20-1|-|few|TRBJ1-2
TGCAGTGCTTCCAGGGAATTTGGGGCCAAGGGCTATGGCTACACCTTC
CSASREFGAKGYGYTF
>TRBV4-3|-|-|TRBJ2-7
TGCGCCAGCAGCCAGGATAGACAGGACACCTACGAGCAGTACTTC
CASSQDRQDTYEQYF
>TRBV7-9|-|few|TRBJ1-1
TGTGCCAGCAGCTTACCCCATGAGATGAACACTGAAGCTTTCTTT
CASSLPHEMNTEAFF
>TRBV20-1|-|few|TRBJ2-5
TGCAGTGCTAGAGACCCCACCTCAGTCAGGGGAGGGTACTTC
CSARDPTSVRGGYF
>TRBV27|-|many|TRBJ1-1
TGTGCCAGCAGTCCCTGGACTGGGGGCACTGAAGCTTTCTTT
CASSPWTGGTEAFF
>TRBV4-1|TRBD2|-|TRBJ2-5
TGCGCCAGCAGCCCAGGGACTAGCGGGGGGGTAGGAGAGACCCAGTACTTC
CASSPGTSGGVGETQYF
>TRBV4-3|-|many|TRBJ2-5
TGCGCCAGCAGTCTAACCGCTCAAGAGACCCAGTACTTC
CASSLTAQETQYF
>TRBV10-3|-|-|TRBJ2-7
TGTGCCACCTCGTGGGGTACTTACGAGCAGTACTTC
CATSWGTYEQYF
>TRBV7-2|TRBD1|-|TRBJ1-5
TGTGCCAGCAGCACCGACAGGGTCAGCAATCAGCCCCAGCATTTT
CASSTDRVSNQPQHF
>TRBV20-1|-|-|TRBJ1-4
TGCAGTGTTCCAAGACCTCCTACTAATGAAAAACTGTTTTTT
CSVPRPPTNEKLFF
>TRBV7-6|-|many|TRBJ1-2
TGTGCCAGCAGCTCCTTGCGTTCGGAATATGGCTACACCTTC
CASSSLRSEYGYTF
>TRBV7-8|-|-|TRBJ1-1
TGTGCCAGCAGCTTAGCGCCCGCCTACACTGAAGCTTTCTTT
CASSLAPAYTEAFF
>TRBV2|-|-|TRBJ1-4
TGTGCCAGCATGATTTCGTGGGGCAGGGCGAATGAAAAACTGTTTTTT
CASMISWGRANEKLFF
>TRBV19|-|few|TRBJ2-5
TGTGCCAGTAGTATTCGGGAGACCCAGTACTTC
CASSIRETQYF
>TRBV20-1|-|-|TRBJ1-6
TGCAGTGCTAGACCGCTTCCCAATTCACCCCTCCACTTT
CSARPLPNSPLHF
>TRBV7-9|TRBD1|few|TRBJ2-5
TGTGCCAGCAGCGAGGACAGGCCCCAAGAGACCCAGTACTTC
CASSEDRPQETQYF
>TRBV11-2|-|-|TRBJ2-1
TGTGCCAGCAGCTTAGGAAGGGGATCCCCCTACAATGAGCAGTTCTTC
CASSLGRGSPYNEQFF
>TRBV4-2|TRBD2|-|TRBJ2-1
TGTGCCAGCAGCCAAGTCAGCGGGGATTATGAGCAGTTCTTC
CASSQVSGDYEQFF
>TRBV6-5|-|many|TRBJ2-3
TGTGCCAGCATCGGGTGGGGCACAGATACGCAGTATTTT
CASIGWGTDTQYF
>TRBV7-2|TRBD2|-|TRBJ2-1
TGTGCCAGCAGCCGATCGAGCGGGGCCTACAATGAGCAGTTCTTC
CASSRSSGAYNEQFF
>TRBV7-2|TRBD2|few|TRBJ2-4
TGTGCCAGCAGCCCAGGTGTAGCGGGGGGCGGGGACATTCAGTACTTC
CASSPGVAGGGDIQYF
>TRBV7-2|-|-|TRBJ1-1
TGTGCCAGCAGCCCAAGGGGGTTTATTAGGGCTTTCTTT
CASSPRGFIRAFF
>TRBV20-1|-|many|TRBJ1-5
TGCAGTGCTAGAGATGGGGGCAATCAGCCCCAGCATTTT
CSARDGGNQPQHF
>TRBV30|TRBD2|-|TRBJ2-5
TGTGCCTGGAGTGTACGACTAGCGGGGGTAATCCAGTACTTC
CAWSVRLAGVIQYF